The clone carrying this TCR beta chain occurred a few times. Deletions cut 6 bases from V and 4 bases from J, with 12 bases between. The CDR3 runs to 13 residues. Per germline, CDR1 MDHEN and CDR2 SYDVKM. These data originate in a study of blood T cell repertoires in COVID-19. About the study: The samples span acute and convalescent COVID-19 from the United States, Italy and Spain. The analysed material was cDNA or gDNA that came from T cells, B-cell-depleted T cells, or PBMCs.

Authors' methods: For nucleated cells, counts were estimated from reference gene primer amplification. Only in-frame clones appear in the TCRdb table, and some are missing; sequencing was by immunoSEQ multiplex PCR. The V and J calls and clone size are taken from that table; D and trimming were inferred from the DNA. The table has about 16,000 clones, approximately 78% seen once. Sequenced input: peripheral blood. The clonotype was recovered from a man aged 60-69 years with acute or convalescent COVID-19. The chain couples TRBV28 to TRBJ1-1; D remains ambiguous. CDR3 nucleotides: TGTGCCAGCAGGGTCATCTGGAGCACTGAAGCTTTCTTT. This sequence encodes CASRVIWSTEAFF. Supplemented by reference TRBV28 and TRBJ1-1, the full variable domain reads DVKVTQSSRYLVKRTGEKVFLECVQDMDHENMFWYRQDPGLGLRLIYFSYDVKMKEKGDIPEGYSVSREKKERFSLILESASTNQTSMYLCASRVIWSTEAFFGQGTRLTVV.